These 10 T cell receptor beta chains came from one sample sequenced in a study of T cells after posttransplantation cyclophosphamide. Treatment was busulfan-fludarabine conditioning, a marrow graft, and cyclophosphamide on days +3 and +4. The method was immunoSEQ multiplex PCR; TCRdb's version includes in-frame clones alone and lacks a portion of them. The data show about 20,000 clones, roughly 70% seen once. The specimen comprised PBMCs, sampled after an allogeneic stem cell transplant with post-transplant cyclophosphamide. The origin of the receptors is a male patient younger than 45 who received an allogeneic stem cell transplant from a related donor, was CMV-positive, and had acute GVHD only. The graft donor may account for some of the T cells.

The sample holds a few counts of this clone. The chain is built from TRBV7-9 and TRBJ1-2; TRBD1 aligns across 7 bases. V was pared by 4 bases and J by 4 bases, with 15 bases of the junction left unmatched. The germline CDR1 and CDR2 sequences are SEHNR and FQNEAQ (reference sequence). The CDR3 is 17 amino acids. The CDR3 DNA sequence: TGTGCCAGCAGCTCCCGGGACAGTGAATTGGCTCGCTATGGCTACACCTTC. Protein: CASSSRDSELARYGYTF.

This sequence joins TRBV5-5 and TRBJ1-3; D remains unclear. The ends were cut back, 1 base at V and 0 bases at J, with 5 bases in the middle. Germline CDR1 SGHKS, CDR2 YYEKEE (reference sequence). This CDR3 is 14 amino acids long. The CDR3 DNA is TGTGCCAGCAGCTTGACCGGCTCTGGAAACACCATATATTTT. This gives the protein CASSLTGSGNTIYF.

This chain uses TRBV5-1 with TRBJ1-1; 7 bases agree with TRBD1. Germline V gene sequence: CDR1 SGHRS, CDR2 YFSETQ. V gave up 3 bases and J gave up 0 bases; unmatched junction bases: 5. The CDR3 is 15 amino acids. The CDR3 nucleotides are TGCGCCAGCAGCTCGACCACAGGGGTGAACACTGAAGCTTTCTTT. Translation: CASSSTTGVNTEAFF.

This clone was picked up a small number of times. J is TRBJ1-6 and V is TRBV9; 8 bases are a match to TRBD1. Trimming removed 1 base from V and 7 bases from J; junction bases left unmatched: 4. The CDR3 runs 15 residues. Germline CDR1 is SGDLS and CDR2 is YYNGEE. CDR3 bases: TGTGCCAGCAGCGTAATGACAGGGGTAAATTCACCCCTCCACTTT. It translates to CASSVMTGVNSPLHF.

DNA for the CDR3: TGTGCCAGCAGCCAAGATTTTTCCGCGCGGGGGGGATTGTCACCAGAGACCCAGTACTTC. Its protein is CASSQDFSARGGLSPETQYF. The chain links TRBV4-2 to TRBJ2-5, with 9 positions matching TRBD2. V trimming: 0 bases; J trimming: 4 bases; junction bases outside the gene matches: 18. The CDR3 has 20 amino acids. Germline V CDR1 and CDR2: LGHNA, YNFKEQ.

CDR3 nucleotides: TGTGCCAGCCGCCGGGGGGGTGGGCATACAGAATCTGGGGCCAACGTCCTGACTTTC. It yields the protein CASRRGGGHTESGANVLTF. The chain joins TRBV2 to TRBJ2-6; 8 positions match TRBD2. Germline CDR1 is SNHLY and CDR2 is FYNNEI. Unmatched junction bases numbered 16, after V lost 8 bases and J lost 1 base. CDR3 length: 19 amino acids.

This clone was recorded once. The chain joins TRBV7-9 to TRBJ1-1; 9 bases are a match to TRBD1. The CDR3 is 11 amino acids. J lost 11 bases, V lost 5 bases, and 3 bases had no gene match. Germline CDR1 SEHNR, CDR2 FQNEAQ (reference sequence). The CDR3 nucleotides read TGTGCCAGCAGCCCCGGGACAGGGGCTTTCTTT. Protein: CASSPGTGAFF.

The V and J genes are TRBV10-1 and TRBJ1-3, with a tentative D call TRBD1 (6 bases). Trimming shortened V by 4 bases and J by 2 bases, and 9 bases separated the two germline ends. The CDR3 has 14 amino acids. CDR1 and CDR2 from the germline V gene are WNHNN and SYGVQD (reference sequence). The CDR3 region is CASSVGTPGNTIYF. In DNA form, the CDR3 reads TGCGCCAGCAGTGTCGGGACACCTGGAAACACCATATATTTT.

CDR3 nucleotide sequence: TGTGCCAGCAGCCAGGCCCAGACCCAGTACTTC. Its translation: CASSQAQTQYF. V gene TRBV14 combines with J gene TRBJ2-5, with D uncertain. The V and J ends lost 3 bases and 6 bases respectively, with 5 bases between them. The CDR3 extends over 11 amino acids. Germline V gives CDR1 SGHDN, CDR2 FVKESK. Complete variable domain (other parts from reference TRBV14 and TRBJ2-5): EAGVTQFPSHSVIEKGQTVTLRCDPISGHDNLYWYRRVMGKEIKFLLHFVKESKQDESGMPNNRFLAERTGGTYSTLKVQPAELEDSGVYFCASSQAQTQYFGPGTRLLVL.

The CDR3 loop is CASSQGAGQPQHF. The CDR3 nucleotides are TGTGCCAGTAGTCAGGGGGCTGGGCAGCCCCAGCATTTT. The V gene is TRBV19, the J gene TRBJ1-5; TRBD1 agrees at 8 bases. In germline, CDR1 is LNHDA, CDR2 SQIVND (reference sequence). The CDR3 contains 13 residues. The trim removed 5 bases at V and 7 bases at J, leaving 4 bases unmatched.